This T cell receptor (beta chain) was retrieved from a study of response to subunit inactivated influenza vaccine. Points from the study as a whole: Authors suggested each seasonal flu vaccination may recruit only limited numbers of new T cells.

V was cut by 0 bases and J by 8 bases, with 9 bases left in between. The CDR3 is 13 residues long. The V gene's germline CDR1 is SGHDT and CDR2 YYEEEE. This clonotype was observed a few times. The antigen is not known. TCRdb re-analysed the RT-PCR reads in MiXCR, keeping a single row per CDR3 protein. In the table there are some 640,000 distinct CDR3 sequences, about 15% of which are singletons. This chain links TRBV5-6 with TRBJ2-1; D is ambiguous. The TCR comes from a man aged 45-65 years who received an inactivated influenza vaccine. The starting material was PBMCs from blood, obtained roughly 15 days before vaccination. The CDR3 protein is CASSLDRADEQFF. The CDR3, as DNA: TGTGCCAGCAGCTTGGATCGCGCGGATGAGCAGTTCTTC.